This is a list of T cell receptor beta chains from one sample in a study of T cell repertoires in cytomegalovirus infection. These receptors have no known antigen. Each CDR3 protein gets one entry after TCRdb re-called the reads with MiXCR. The sample consists of some 920,000 distinct CDR3 sequences, around 32% of them appearing once. The sample consisted of cultured CD8+ T cells from PBMCs, taken from culture after CMV antigen stimulation. The receptors were sampled from a human donor in good health (CMV status not recorded). Some clones in this sample may be carry-over from other donors' samples. Each CDR3 is given with its conserved first and last residue. A D gene is named only where the DNA matches it firmly. Where a row states a size, it is once, few, many or the class of an expanded clone; other rows omit it.

J gene: TRBJ2-7; V gene: TRBV5-6; clone size: -; D gene: -; CDR3 DNA: TGTGCCAGCGGTGGGTCTTCTCGCGGCGAGCAGTACTTC; CDR3 protein: CASGGSSRGEQYF
J gene: TRBJ1-4; V gene: TRBV6-1; clone size: few; D gene: -; CDR3 DNA: TGTGCCAGCAGTGAATGGGGGACGCTAGTTGCCTTT; CDR3 protein: CASSEWGTLVAF
J gene: TRBJ2-5; V gene: TRBV6-5; clone size: -; D gene: TRBD2; CDR3 DNA: TGTGCCAGCAGTTACTCGTGGGGGGGAGGAGAGACCCAGTACTTC; CDR3 protein: CASSYSWGGGETQYF
J gene: TRBJ2-7; V gene: TRBV12-3/TRBV12-4; clone size: -; D gene: -; CDR3 DNA: TGTGCCAGCAGTTTCCGGTACTACGAGCAGTACTTC; CDR3 protein: CASSFRYYEQYF
J gene: TRBJ2-1; V gene: TRBV12-3/TRBV12-4; clone size: -; D gene: TRBD2; CDR3 DNA: TGTGCCAGCAGTACTGATTACCGACTAGCGGGGAGCTACAATGAGCAGTTCTTC; CDR3 protein: CASSTDYRLAGSYNEQFF
J gene: TRBJ1-5; V gene: TRBV27; clone size: -; D gene: TRBD1; CDR3 DNA: TGTGCCAGCAGTCCGGGACAGTGGAATCAGCCCCAGCATTTT; CDR3 protein: CASSPGQWNQPQHF
J gene: TRBJ1-1; V gene: TRBV7-9; clone size: once; D gene: -; CDR3 DNA: TGTGCCAGCAGCCCGGACGGGAGCACTGAAGCTTTCTTT; CDR3 protein: CASSPDGSTEAFF
J gene: TRBJ1-4; V gene: TRBV27; clone size: few; D gene: -; CDR3 DNA: TGTGCCAGCAGTTTAGTGGCAGGGAATGAAAAACTGTTTTTT; CDR3 protein: CASSLVAGNEKLFF
J gene: TRBJ2-7; V gene: TRBV6-1; clone size: many; D gene: TRBD1; CDR3 DNA: TGTGCCAGCAGTCCATTGGGGACAGACCTCGCCTACGAGCAGTACTTC; CDR3 protein: CASSPLGTDLAYEQYF
J gene: TRBJ1-1; V gene: TRBV12-3/TRBV12-4; clone size: few; D gene: -; CDR3 DNA: TGTGCCAGCAGTCCTTCCATGGCCACTGAAGCTTTCTTT; CDR3 protein: CASSPSMATEAFF
J gene: TRBJ1-2; V gene: TRBV4-3; clone size: -; D gene: TRBD1; CDR3 DNA: TGCGCCAGCAGCCAACTTACAGGGGCGGACTATGGCTACACCTTC; CDR3 protein: CASSQLTGADYGYTF
J gene: TRBJ2-1; V gene: TRBV7-9; clone size: many; D gene: TRBD2; CDR3 DNA: TGTGCCAGCAGGTCCGGGACTAGAGGGGGGAATGAGCAGTTCTTC; CDR3 protein: CASRSGTRGGNEQFF
J gene: TRBJ2-2; V gene: TRBV15; clone size: few; D gene: -; CDR3 DNA: TGTGCCACCAGCACGTTCACCGGGGAGCTGTTTTTT; CDR3 protein: CATSTFTGELFF
J gene: TRBJ2-3; V gene: TRBV10-2; clone size: few; D gene: TRBD2; CDR3 DNA: TGCGCCACCTTGACTAGCGCAACAGATACGCAGTATTTT; CDR3 protein: CATLTSATDTQYF
J gene: TRBJ1-5; V gene: TRBV15; clone size: -; D gene: -; CDR3 DNA: TGTGCCACCACCGAGCTGGGGGTTAGCAATCAGCCCCAGCATTTT; CDR3 protein: CATTELGVSNQPQHF
J gene: TRBJ2-3; V gene: TRBV7-9; clone size: few; D gene: -; CDR3 DNA: TGTGCCAGCAGTCTCCCCCTAGATACGCAGTATTTT; CDR3 protein: CASSLPLDTQYF
J gene: TRBJ2-3; V gene: TRBV15; clone size: -; D gene: TRBD2; CDR3 DNA: TGTGCCACCAACAACCCCGCTAGCGGGGCCACAGATACGCAGTATTTT; CDR3 protein: CATNNPASGATDTQYF
J gene: TRBJ1-5; V gene: TRBV5-5; clone size: -; D gene: -; CDR3 DNA: TGTGCCAGCAGGATCGGGGGGAGCAATCAGCCCCAGCATTTT; CDR3 protein: CASRIGGSNQPQHF
J gene: TRBJ2-5; V gene: TRBV4-1; clone size: many; D gene: -; CDR3 DNA: TGCGCCAGCAGCCTCCTGCAGCAAGAGACCCAGTACTTC; CDR3 protein: CASSLLQQETQYF
J gene: TRBJ1-5; V gene: TRBV10-3; clone size: many; D gene: -; CDR3 DNA: TGTGCCATTTCCCTTGGGGGTGGCAATCAGCCCCAGCATTTT; CDR3 protein: CAISLGGGNQPQHF